The clone carrying this TCR beta chain was observed many times. Study processing details: The assay estimated nucleated cells by amplifying reference gene primers. Method: immunoSEQ multiplex PCR; TCRdb's copy keeps in-frame clones and lacks some. The DNA was the basis for D and trimming; V, J and clone size are from that table. The data contain some 150,000 clones, around four fifths of them singletons. This sample is drawn from a study of blood T cell repertoires in COVID-19. The age range of participants was about 18 to 90 years, with residence in under 30 US areas. The CDR3 covers 14 residues. CDR1 and CDR2 (germline): SGHTA, FQGNSA. Trimming pared 4 bases from V and 5 bases from J, leaving 12 bases between.

This chain uses TRBV7-2 with TRBJ1-5, with D possibly matching TRBD1 (6 bases). The TCR sequence derives from a woman in her fifties or sixties who had recovered from COVID-19. The sample comprised PBMCs or T cells enriched from blood (not recorded which). Written as DNA, the CDR3 is TGTGCCAGCAGCTCGGGGGGGGCACATCAGCCCCAGCATTTT. The encoded protein is CASSSGGAHQPQHF.